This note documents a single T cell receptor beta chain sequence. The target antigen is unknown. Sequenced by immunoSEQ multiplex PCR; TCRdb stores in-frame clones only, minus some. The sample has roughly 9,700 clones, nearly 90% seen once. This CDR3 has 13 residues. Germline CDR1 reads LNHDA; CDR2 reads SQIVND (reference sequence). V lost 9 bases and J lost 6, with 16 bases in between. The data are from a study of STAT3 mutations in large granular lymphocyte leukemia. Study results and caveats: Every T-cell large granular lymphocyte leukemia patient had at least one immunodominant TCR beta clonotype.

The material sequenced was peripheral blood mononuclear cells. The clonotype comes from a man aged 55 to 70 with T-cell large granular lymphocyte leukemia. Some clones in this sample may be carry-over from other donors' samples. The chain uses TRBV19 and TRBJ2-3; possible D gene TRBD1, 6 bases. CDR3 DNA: TGTGCCAGCCGGGAACAGGGCAGCGATACGCAGTATTTT. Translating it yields CASREQGSDTQYF.